Below, 24 T cell receptor beta chains from the same sample are listed, as sequenced in a study of T cells in Graves' hyperthyroidism and ophthalmopathy (dated by TCRdb to the late 2010s). The library was built by means of multiplex PCR. Sequencing used an Illumina HiSeq 2000. TCR beta CDR3 regions were amplified from RNA transcripts. The TCR CDR3 was subjected to a first round of RT-PCR using the HTBI primer set and the Qiagen OneStep RT-PCR kit. The raw public reads went through TCRdb reprocessing: fastp at Q25, MiXCR clone calling, in-frame beta chains kept. Each record represents a unique CDR3 protein, reported with the most common genes and DNA among its rows. The sample data list about 350,000 distinct CDR3 sequences, and about 19% of these were observed just once. The ten largest clones capture around 3.4% of the sample. The source material was blood. Source of these receptors: a woman between 18 and 30 years old with Graves' hyperthyroidism.

This clonotype was seen many times. This chain connects TRBV7-9 to TRBJ2-5, with D uncertain. The CDR3 runs 14 residues. The V end was cut by 2 bases, the J end by 2 bases, with 9 bases between. In germline, CDR1 is SEHNR, CDR2 FQNEAQ (reference sequence). The CDR3 loop reads CASSLLPTQETQYF. Written as DNA, the CDR3 is TGTGCCAGCAGCTTACTTCCAACTCAAGAGACCCAGTACTTC.

As for this clonotype: A single base separates this from a much larger clone, so it may be a read error. The chain recombines TRBV2 with TRBJ1-1; no clear D. The ends were cut back, 7 bases at V and 8 bases at J, with 2 bases in the middle. The CDR3 length is 8 residues. Looked up from germline, CDR1 is SNHLY and CDR2 is FYNNEI. The CDR3 coding sequence is TGTGCCAGCAAGGAAGCTTTCTTT. Protein sequence: CASKEAFF.

This clonotype was seen at least ten times. The chain has TRBV7-3 and TRBJ1-5; tentative D call: TRBD1 (5 bases). The V end was cut by 1 base, the J end by 5 bases, with 12 bases between. The V gene's germline CDR1 is SGHTA and CDR2 FQGTGA. The CDR3 has 15 residues. CDR3 sequence (DNA): TGTGCCAGCAGCTTAAGGGGAAGAGGGGATCAGCCCCAGCATTTT. As protein: CASSLRGRGDQPQHF.

The rearrangement uses TRBV6-1 and TRBJ2-7; 8 bases are shared with TRBD1. The length of the CDR3 is 15 residues. Germline assignment: CDR1 MNHNS and CDR2 SASEGT. The trim removed 2 bases at V and 3 bases at J, leaving 6 bases unmatched. The CDR3, as DNA: TGTGCCAGCAGTGAACTCAGGACAGGGCACTACGAGCAGTACTTC. Protein: CASSELRTGHYEQYF.

The chain combines TRBV12-3 or TRBV12-4 with TRBJ2-5; TRBD2 aligns across 7 bases. The CDR3 sequence is 16 residues long. With 3 bases clipped from V and 1 base from J, the junction kept 8 bases outside the gene matches. The CDR3 is CASSLGSSGPQETQYF. The CDR3 DNA sequence: TGTGCCAGCAGTTTGGGGTCTAGCGGACCCCAAGAGACCCAGTACTTC.

The sample holds many counts of this clonotype. In nucleotides, the CDR3 is TGTGCCAGCAAGGGTAGGGTTGCGACCAAAAACATTCAGTACTTC. This gives the protein CASKGRVATKNIQYF. The gene calls are TRBV12-3 or TRBV12-4 and TRBJ2-4; no clear D. This CDR3 spans 15 amino acids. V was shortened by 7 bases and J by 2 bases, with 15 bases between the two germline ends.

This clonotype appeared many times. V and J are TRBV18 and TRBJ2-5, with 7 bases matching TRBD2. The junction had 13 bases not matched to a gene; V was cut back by 6 bases and J by 6 bases. This CDR3 is built from 15 residues. CDR1 is KGHSH, CDR2 LQKENI, per germline. CDR3 DNA sequence: TGTGCCAGCTCCCTACCTGGGAGGGGTGAACAGACCCAGTACTTC. It codes for CASSLPGRGEQTQYF. Filled out from reference TRBV18 and TRBJ2-5, the complete variable domain reads NAGVMQNPRHLVRRRGQEARLRCSPMKGHSHVYWYRQLPEEGLKFMVYLQKENIIDESGMPKERFSAEFPKEGPSILRIQQVVRGDSAAYFCASSLPGRGEQTQYFGPGTRLLVL.

This clonotype was counted between two and nine times. The V and J genes are TRBV19 and TRBJ1-5; D gene unclear. Germline CDR1 and CDR2: LNHDA and SQIVND (reference sequence). V lost 4 bases and J lost 3, with 13 bases in between. The CDR3 has 15 residues. DNA for the CDR3: TGTGCCAGTAGTAGGGAAAGGGCCCTCAATCAGCCCCAGCATTTT. Its translation: CASSRERALNQPQHF.

This clonotype was picked up a small number of times. This sequence joins TRBV19 and TRBJ1-2; 11 nucleotides agree with TRBD1. CDR3 length: 17 residues. Germline V gives CDR1 LNHDA, CDR2 SQIVND (reference sequence). The CDR3 sequence: CAGQGAREGPEIYGYTF. CDR3 DNA: TGTGCTGGACAGGGGGCCCGGGAGGGCCCCGAAATCTATGGCTACACCTTC.

Ten or more counts support this clonotype. The chain uses TRBV20-1 and TRBJ2-5, with D hard to call. Germline V gene sequence: CDR1 DFQATT, CDR2 SNEGSKA (reference sequence). V was shortened by 3 bases and J by 5 bases, with 19 bases between the two germline ends. CDR3 size: 15 residues. CDR3 residues: CSARPNSMLQETQYF. The CDR3 DNA sequence: TGCAGTGCTAGGCCAAATTCGATGTTACAGGAGACCCAGTACTTC.

Ten or more counts support this clonotype. The rearrangement joins TRBV29-1 to TRBJ1-1; no definite D call. Germline V gene sequence: CDR1 SQVTM, CDR2 ANQGSEA. Trimming cost V 4 bases and J 1 base, with 4 bases left between them. The CDR3 extends over 11 amino acids. The CDR3 spells CSVVSNTEAFF. DNA of the CDR3: TGCAGCGTTGTATCGAACACTGAAGCTTTCTTT.

This clonotype was recorded many times. This chain uses TRBV12-5 with TRBJ1-1; D not certain. Germline CDR1 and CDR2: LGHNT and FRNRAP. The V and J ends lost 5 bases and 1 base respectively, with 11 bases between them. CDR3 size: 14 residues. DNA for the CDR3: TGTGCTAGTGGTCGAAGCGGAGGGAACACTGAAGCTTTCTTT. This translates into CASGRSGGNTEAFF. Looking up the rest from reference TRBV12-5 and TRBJ1-1 gives the full variable domain: DARVTQTPRHKVTEMGQEVTMRCQPILGHNTVFWYRQTMMQGLELLAYFRNRAPLDDSGMPKDRFSAEMPDATLATLKIQPSEPRDSAVYFCASGRSGGNTEAFFGQGTRLTVV.

Ten or more counts support this clonotype. The chain uses TRBV7-9 and TRBJ2-7; either TRBD1 or TRBD2 may supply D (5 bases each). The germline V and J ends were trimmed by 4 bases and 3 bases, with 10 bases remaining between them. This CDR3 is built from 13 residues. Germline lookup yields CDR1 SEHNR and CDR2 FQNEAQ (reference sequence). The CDR3 bases are TGTGCCAGCAGCTGGGACGGCTACTACGAGCAGTACTTC. Its protein product is CASSWDGYYEQYF.

V usage is TRBV13 and J usage is TRBJ1-5; D is uncertain. The CDR3 length is 12 residues. Germline values: CDR1 PRHDT, CDR2 FYEKMQ (reference sequence). V was cut by 5 bases and J by 4 bases, with 6 bases left in between. CDR3 sequence: CASSHRNQPQHF. The CDR3 nucleotides read TGTGCCAGCAGCCACAGAAATCAGCCCCAGCATTTT.

This clonotype appeared many times. The CDR3: CSAVRDGGGNTIYF. CDR3 sequence (DNA): TGCAGTGCTGTCCGGGACGGTGGGGGAAACACCATATATTTT. The chain combines TRBV20-1 with TRBJ1-3, with D possibly TRBD1 on 5 matching bases. Germline assignment: CDR1 DFQATT and CDR2 SNEGSKA (reference sequence). This CDR3 is built from 14 residues. V was pared by 5 bases and J by 4 bases, with 15 bases between.

This clonotype was seen at least ten times. This sequence joins TRBV20-1 and TRBJ2-7, with TRBD2 identical over 9 bases. Germline CDR1 is DFQATT and CDR2 is SNEGSKA (reference sequence). This CDR3 has 16 amino acids. The V segment lost 5 bases and the J segment 0 bases; nucleotides outside the gene matches: 11. The CDR3 bases are TGCAGTGCTCCCACCGGGACTAGCATTTTCTCCTACGAGCAGTACTTC. Encoded protein: CSAPTGTSIFSYEQYF.

This clonotype showed up many times. The DNA for the CDR3 is TGTGCCAGCACCTACCGGGACAGGGGGAGGATTAGCAATCAGCCCCAGCATTTT. Translated, it gives CASTYRDRGRISNQPQHF. This chain connects TRBV6-2 or TRBV6-3 to TRBJ1-5, with TRBD1 identical over 11 bases. The CDR3 runs to 18 residues. The germline CDR1 and CDR2 sequences are MNHEY and SVGEGT. V was pared by 7 bases and J by 0 bases, with 11 bases of the junction left unmatched.

This clonotype was counted ten times or more. The genes are TRBV4-2 and TRBJ2-7, with 10 bases that match TRBD1. The length of the CDR3 is 15 residues. Germline loops: CDR1 LGHNA, CDR2 YNFKEQ. With 0 bases clipped from V and 5 bases from J, the junction kept 4 bases outside the gene matches. CDR3 DNA sequence: TGTGCCAGCAGCCAAGATGAAGGGACAGGGGACGAGCAGTACTTC. Protein: CASSQDEGTGDEQYF.

In its sample, this clonotype was seen many times. V and J are TRBV27 and TRBJ1-2; D is uncertain. Trimming took off 2 bases at V and 4 bases at J, with 11 bases between the two ends. Germline V CDR1 and CDR2: MNHEY, SMNVEV (reference sequence). CDR3 length equals 14 residues. The CDR3 loop is CASSLKGGIYGYTF. In DNA form, the CDR3 reads TGTGCCAGCAGTTTAAAGGGAGGGATCTATGGCTACACCTTC.

This chain links TRBV12-3 or TRBV12-4 with TRBJ1-1; D is ambiguous. Trimming cost V 3 bases and J 6 bases, with 8 bases left between them. This CDR3 has 12 residues. The CDR3 region has the DNA TGTGCCAGCAGTTTTCCCGGATCTGAAGCTTTCTTT. Its protein product is CASSFPGSEAFF.

This clonotype was seen at least ten times. The chain joins TRBV25-1 to TRBJ1-2, with D possibly TRBD1 on 6 matching bases. CDR1 is MGHDK and CDR2 is SYGVNS in the germline V gene. The CDR3 has 16 residues. Trimming took 3 bases from V and 4 from J, leaving 18 bases between them. CDR3 residues: CASSDRGAYPIYGYTF. CDR3 nucleotides: TGTGCCAGCAGTGATCGGGGGGCGTACCCGATCTATGGCTACACCTTC.

This clonotype was observed many times. V and J are TRBV6-6 and TRBJ1-6; no clear D gene. This CDR3 is built from 12 residues. The V end was cut by 6 bases, the J end by 6 bases, with 6 bases between. The germline V gene has CDR1 MNHNY and CDR2 SVGAGI (reference sequence). The CDR3 loop is CASRRFNSPLHF. The CDR3 DNA reads TGTGCCAGCAGACGTTTTAATTCACCCCTCCACTTT.

The gene calls are TRBV28 and TRBJ1-1; TRBD1 might be the D (6 bases). Looked up from germline, CDR1 is MDHEN and CDR2 is SYDVKM. V shed 4 bases and J shed 2 bases, with 17 bases lying between them. The CDR3 consists of 16 residues. The chain's CDR3 is CASSSLPWTANTEAFF. In DNA, the CDR3 is TGTGCCAGCAGTTCACTCCCGTGGACAGCCAACACTGAAGCTTTCTTT.

This clonotype was seen repeatedly, ten times or more. This sequence joins TRBV29-1 and TRBJ1-1; D might be TRBD1 (5 bases). The CDR3 contains 13 residues. The V end lost 4 bases, the J end lost 3 bases, and 12 bases lay between the germline ends. CDR1 is SQVTM and CDR2 is ANQGSEA in the germline V gene. CDR3 region: CSVAGRADTEAFF. CDR3 sequence (DNA): TGCAGCGTTGCGGGCAGGGCGGACACTGAAGCTTTCTTT.